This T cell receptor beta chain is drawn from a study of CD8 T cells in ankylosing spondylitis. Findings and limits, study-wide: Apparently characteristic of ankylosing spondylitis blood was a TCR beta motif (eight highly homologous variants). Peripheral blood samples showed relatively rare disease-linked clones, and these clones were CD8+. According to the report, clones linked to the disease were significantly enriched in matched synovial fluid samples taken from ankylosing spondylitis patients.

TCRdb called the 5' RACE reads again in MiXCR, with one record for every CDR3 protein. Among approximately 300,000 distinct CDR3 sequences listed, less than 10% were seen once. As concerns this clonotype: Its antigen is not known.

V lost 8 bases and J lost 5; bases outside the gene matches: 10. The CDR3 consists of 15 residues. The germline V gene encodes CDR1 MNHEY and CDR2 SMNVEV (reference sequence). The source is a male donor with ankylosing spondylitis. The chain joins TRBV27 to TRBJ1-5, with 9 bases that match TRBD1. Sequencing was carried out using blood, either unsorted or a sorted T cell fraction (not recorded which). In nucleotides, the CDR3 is TGTGCCAGCGGGACAGGGATCAAGGGCGATCAGCCCCAGCATTTT. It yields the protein CASGTGIKGDQPQHF.